The source of this TCR beta chain is a study of early T cells in non-severe SARS-CoV-2 infection. Overall study: Unpaired chains resulted from sequencing bulk RNA of unsorted whole blood.

This clonotype was recorded many times. No antigen is known for it. General study results and limits: The VDJdb matching leaned toward anti-spike CD8 responses and overlooked private and CD4 specificities.

Individual cDNA molecules each received unique molecular identifiers attached to them. In TCRdb, the 5' RACE reads were re-called with MiXCR into one record per CDR3 protein. The sample shows about 36,000 distinct CDR3 sequences, roughly 9.9% of them seen only once. This sequence originates from an adult who was a healthcare worker with PCR-confirmed SARS-CoV-2 infection or an uninfected control (not recorded which). Sequenced sample: whole blood.

The CDR3: CASSYDLSTPGNTIYF. CDR3 nucleotides: TGTGCCAGCAGTTACGACCTTAGCACCCCAGGAAACACCATATATTTT. The chain couples TRBV6-5 to TRBJ1-3; no firm D call. Germline V gene lookup returns CDR1 MNHEY and CDR2 SVGAGI. The CDR3 runs to 16 residues. With 2 bases removed from V and 4 bases from J, the gap between germline ends came to 15 bases.